This TCR beta chain appears in the sequencing data of a study of T cells in Graves' hyperthyroidism and ophthalmopathy. TCR beta CDR3 region amplification was performed from RNA transcripts. First-round RT-PCR with HTBI primers amplified the TCR CDR3 region. TCRdb reprocessed the multiplex PCR reads via MiXCR and lists one record per CDR3 protein. The table has 450,000 to 600,000 distinct CDR3 sequences, about 20% seen once. Trimming took 4 bases from V and 3 from J, leaving 10 bases between them. CDR3 size: 13 residues. In germline, CDR1 is LGHDT, CDR2 YNNKEL (reference sequence). Not enrolled were patients with uncontrolled infection, other autoimmune disease, pregnancy or lactation. Diagnoses were established using clinical symptoms, serum thyroxine and TRAb, thyroid ultrasound and orbital computed tomography. This clonotype was recorded at least ten times.

The TCR comes from a man between 40 and 49 years old with Graves' ophthalmopathy. The rearrangement uses TRBV3-1 and TRBJ2-7; D not certain. Sequenced material: blood. The CDR3 is CASSPDGFYEQYF. In nucleotides, the CDR3 is TGTGCCAGCAGCCCGGACGGTTTCTACGAGCAGTACTTC.